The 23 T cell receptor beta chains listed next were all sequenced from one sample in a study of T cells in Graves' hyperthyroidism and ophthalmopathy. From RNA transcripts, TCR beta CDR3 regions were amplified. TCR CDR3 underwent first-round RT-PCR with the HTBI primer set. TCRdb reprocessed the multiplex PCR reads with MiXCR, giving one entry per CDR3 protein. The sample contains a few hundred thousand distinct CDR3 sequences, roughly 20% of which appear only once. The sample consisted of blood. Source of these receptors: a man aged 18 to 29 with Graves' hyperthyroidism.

The CDR3 DNA reads as TGCAGTGCTTTCCGACAAGGTCGAGAGACCCAGTACTTC. It encodes CSAFRQGRETQYF. The J gene is TRBJ2-5, the V gene TRBV20-1; D is ambiguous. V lost 5 bases, J lost 4 bases, and 14 bases lay in between. CDR1 and CDR2 (germline): DFQATT, SNEGSKA (reference sequence). CDR3 length: 13 amino acids.

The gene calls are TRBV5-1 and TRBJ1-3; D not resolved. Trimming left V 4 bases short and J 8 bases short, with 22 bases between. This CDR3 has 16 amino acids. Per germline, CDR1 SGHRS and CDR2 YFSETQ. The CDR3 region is CASSPDPPGGPYTIYF. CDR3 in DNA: TGCGCCAGCAGCCCCGACCCACCGGGAGGTCCCTACACCATATATTTT. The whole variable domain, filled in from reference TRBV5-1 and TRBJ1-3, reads KAGVTQTPRYLIKTRGQQVTLSCSPISGHRSVSWYQQTPGQGLQFLFEYFSETQRNKGNFPGRFSGRQFSNSRSEMNVSTLELGDSALYLCASSPDPPGGPYTIYFGEGSWLTVV.

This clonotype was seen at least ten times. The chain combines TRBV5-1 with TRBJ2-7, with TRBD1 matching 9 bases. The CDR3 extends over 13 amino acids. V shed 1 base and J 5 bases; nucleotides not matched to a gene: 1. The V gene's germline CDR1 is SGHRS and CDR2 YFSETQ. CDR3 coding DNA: TGCGCCAGCAGCTTGACAGGGGGCAACGAGCAGTACTTC. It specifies CASSLTGGNEQYF.

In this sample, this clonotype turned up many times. The CDR3 loop is CASSFRVAETSNQPQHF. The CDR3 DNA is TGTGCCAGCAGTTTTCGGGTCGCGGAGACTAGCAATCAGCCCCAGCATTTT. This chain links TRBV12-3 or TRBV12-4 with TRBJ1-5; D is unresolved. Trimming removed 3 bases at V and 0 bases at J, with 15 bases between. This CDR3 has 17 residues.

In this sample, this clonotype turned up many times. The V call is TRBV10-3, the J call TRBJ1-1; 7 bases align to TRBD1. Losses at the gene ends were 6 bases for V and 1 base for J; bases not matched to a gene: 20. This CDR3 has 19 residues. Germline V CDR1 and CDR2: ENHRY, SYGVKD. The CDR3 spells CAISPVPWDSREENTEAFF. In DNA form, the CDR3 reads TGTGCCATCAGCCCAGTTCCCTGGGACAGTCGTGAAGAGAACACTGAAGCTTTCTTT.

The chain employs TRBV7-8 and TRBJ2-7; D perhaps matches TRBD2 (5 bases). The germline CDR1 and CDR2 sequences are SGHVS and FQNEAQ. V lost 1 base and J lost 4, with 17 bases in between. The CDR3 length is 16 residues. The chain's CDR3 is CASSLVRKGGNYEQYF. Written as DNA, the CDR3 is TGTGCCAGCAGCTTAGTAAGAAAAGGAGGCAATTACGAGCAGTACTTC.

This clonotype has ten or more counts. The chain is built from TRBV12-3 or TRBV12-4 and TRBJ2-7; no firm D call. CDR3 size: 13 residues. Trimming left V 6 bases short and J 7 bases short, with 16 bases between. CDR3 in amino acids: CASSTVVGIEQYF. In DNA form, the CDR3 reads TGTGCCAGCAGCACCGTTGTGGGAATTGAGCAGTACTTC.

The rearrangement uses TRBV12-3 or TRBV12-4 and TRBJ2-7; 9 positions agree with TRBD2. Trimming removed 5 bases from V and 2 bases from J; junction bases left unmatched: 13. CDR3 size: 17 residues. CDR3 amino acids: CASSLRAGAGGTYEQYF. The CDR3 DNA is TGTGCCAGCAGTCTACGCGCTGGAGCGGGGGGCACCTACGAGCAGTACTTC.

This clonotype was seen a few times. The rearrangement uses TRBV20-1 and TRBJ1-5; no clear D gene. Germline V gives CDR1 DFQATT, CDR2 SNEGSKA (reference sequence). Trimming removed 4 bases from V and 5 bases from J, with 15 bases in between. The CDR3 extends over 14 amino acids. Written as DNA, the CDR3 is TGCAGTGCTAACTGGGCCGGTTCCGATCAGCCCCAGCATTTT. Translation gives CSANWAGSDQPQHF.

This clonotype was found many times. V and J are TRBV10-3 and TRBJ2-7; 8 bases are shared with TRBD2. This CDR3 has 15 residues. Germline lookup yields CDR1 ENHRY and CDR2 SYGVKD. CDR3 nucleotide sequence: TGTGATACTGAGCTAGCGGGTAATAGCTCCTACGAGCAGTACTTC. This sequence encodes CDTELAGNSSYEQYF.

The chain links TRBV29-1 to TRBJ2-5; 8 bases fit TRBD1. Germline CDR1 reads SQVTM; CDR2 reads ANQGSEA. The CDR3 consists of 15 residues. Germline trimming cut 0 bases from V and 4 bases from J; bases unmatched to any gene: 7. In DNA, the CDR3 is TGCAGCGTTGAAGATCGTGCAGGGGGCGCAGAGACCCAGTACTTC. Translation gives CSVEDRAGGAETQYF.

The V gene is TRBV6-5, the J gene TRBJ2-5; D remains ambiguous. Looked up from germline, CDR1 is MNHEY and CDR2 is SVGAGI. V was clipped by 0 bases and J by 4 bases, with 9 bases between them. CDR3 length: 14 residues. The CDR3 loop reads CASSYSERPETQYF. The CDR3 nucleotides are TGTGCCAGCAGTTACTCGGAAAGGCCAGAGACCCAGTACTTC.

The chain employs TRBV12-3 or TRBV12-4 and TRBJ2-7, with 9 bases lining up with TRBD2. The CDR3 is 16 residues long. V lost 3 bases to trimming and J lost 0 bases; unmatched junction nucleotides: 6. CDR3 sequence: CASSLLLAGDSYEQYF. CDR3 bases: TGTGCCAGCAGTTTGTTACTAGCGGGTGACTCCTACGAGCAGTACTTC.

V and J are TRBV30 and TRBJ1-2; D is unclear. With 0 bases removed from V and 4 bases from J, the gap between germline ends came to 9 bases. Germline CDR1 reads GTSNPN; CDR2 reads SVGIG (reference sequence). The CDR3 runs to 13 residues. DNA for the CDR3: TGTGCCTGGAGTGTACTAGGGCTCTATGGCTACACCTTC. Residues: CAWSVLGLYGYTF.

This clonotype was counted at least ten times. DNA of the CDR3: TGTGCCAGCACCACCCAGCTTACGAGCGGCTACACCTTC. Encoded protein: CASTTQLTSGYTF. The V and J genes are TRBV2 and TRBJ1-2, with no clear D. Germline CDR1 reads SNHLY; CDR2 reads FYNNEI. The CDR3 loop spans 13 amino acids. V shed 7 bases and J shed 8 bases, with 17 bases lying between them.

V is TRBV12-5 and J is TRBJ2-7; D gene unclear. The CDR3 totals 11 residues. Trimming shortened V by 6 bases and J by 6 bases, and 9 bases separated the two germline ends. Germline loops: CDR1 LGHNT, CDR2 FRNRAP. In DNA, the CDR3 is TGTGCTAGTGGGAAGCCCTGCGAGCAGTACTTC. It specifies CASGKPCEQYF.

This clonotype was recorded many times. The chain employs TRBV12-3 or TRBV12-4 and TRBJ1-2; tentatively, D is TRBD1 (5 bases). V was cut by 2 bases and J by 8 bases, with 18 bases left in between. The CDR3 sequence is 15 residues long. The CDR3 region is CASSLLPQGSWGYTF. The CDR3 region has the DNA TGTGCCAGCAGTTTACTCCCGCAGGGTAGCTGGGGCTACACCTTC.

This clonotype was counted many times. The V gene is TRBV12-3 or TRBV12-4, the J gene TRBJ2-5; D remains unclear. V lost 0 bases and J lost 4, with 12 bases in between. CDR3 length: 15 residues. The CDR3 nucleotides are TGTGCCAGCAGTTTAGCTGAAGACGAACGAGAGACCCAGTACTTC. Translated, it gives CASSLAEDERETQYF.

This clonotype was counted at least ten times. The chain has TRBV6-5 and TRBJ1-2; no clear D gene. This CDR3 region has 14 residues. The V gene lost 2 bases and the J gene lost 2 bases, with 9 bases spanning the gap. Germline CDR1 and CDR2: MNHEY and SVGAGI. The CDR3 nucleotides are TGTGCCAGCAGTTACGTTGCAGAAAACTATGGCTACACCTTC. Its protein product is CASSYVAENYGYTF.

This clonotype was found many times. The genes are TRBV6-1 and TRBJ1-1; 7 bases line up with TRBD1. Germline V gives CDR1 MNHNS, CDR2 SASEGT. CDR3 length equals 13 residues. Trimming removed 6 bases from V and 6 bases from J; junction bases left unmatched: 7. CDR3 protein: CASSLTRGPEAFF. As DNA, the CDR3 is TGTGCCAGCAGCCTGACGAGGGGGCCTGAAGCTTTCTTT.

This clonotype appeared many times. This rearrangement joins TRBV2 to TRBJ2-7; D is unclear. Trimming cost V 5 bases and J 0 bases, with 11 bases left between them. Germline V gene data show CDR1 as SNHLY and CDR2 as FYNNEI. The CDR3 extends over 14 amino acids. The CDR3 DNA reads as TGTGCCAGCAGTACAGCGTATAGCTCCTACGAGCAGTACTTC. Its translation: CASSTAYSSYEQYF.

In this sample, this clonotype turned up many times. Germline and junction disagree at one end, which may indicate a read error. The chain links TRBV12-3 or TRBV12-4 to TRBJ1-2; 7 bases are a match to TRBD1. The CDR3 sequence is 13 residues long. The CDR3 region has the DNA TGTGTCAGCAGTTTGGCGACAGGGAGTGGCTACACCTTC. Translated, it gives CVSSLATGSGYTF.

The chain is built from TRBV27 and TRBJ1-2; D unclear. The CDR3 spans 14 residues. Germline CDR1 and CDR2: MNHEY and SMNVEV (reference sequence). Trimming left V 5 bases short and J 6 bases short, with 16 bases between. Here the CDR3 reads CASSRTPIDHGYTF. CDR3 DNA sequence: TGTGCCAGCAGTCGAACCCCTATCGACCATGGCTACACCTTC.